The 13 T cell receptor beta chains presented below share a single source sample, sequenced in a study of Graves' ophthalmopathy and Graves' hyperthyroidism. Using RNA transcripts, the TCR beta CDR3 regions were amplified. Following a first-round RT-PCR that used HTBI primers, a second-round multiplex PCR was carried out. Using its own MiXCR run on the multiplex PCR reads, TCRdb lists one record per CDR3 protein. The sample carries about 500,000 distinct CDR3 sequences, around an eighth recorded once. Input material: blood. These receptors came from a woman in her 30s with Graves' ophthalmopathy.

In this sample, this clonotype turned up many times. J is TRBJ2-4 and V is TRBV11-1; D perhaps matches TRBD2 (6 bases). Germline V CDR1 and CDR2: SGHAT, FQDESV (reference sequence). The CDR3 contains 13 residues. The germline V and J ends were trimmed by 5 bases and 6 bases, with 11 bases remaining between them. The CDR3 nucleotides read TGTGCCAGCAGCCTGGGGGGTGGAAACATTCAGTACTTC. The encoded protein is CASSLGGGNIQYF.

The sample holds many counts of this clonotype. The chain uses TRBV5-1 and TRBJ2-7; 8 bases map to TRBD1. CDR3 size: 14 residues. The junction had 6 bases not matched to a gene; V was cut back by 0 bases and J by 7 bases. Germline V gene lookup returns CDR1 SGHRS and CDR2 YFSETQ. In nucleotides, the CDR3 is TGCGCCAGCAGCTTGGTGACAGGGGCGGGAGAGCAGTACTTC. It is translated as CASSLVTGAGEQYF.

The gene calls are TRBV12-3 or TRBV12-4 and TRBJ1-5; 9 bases are shared with TRBD1. The CDR3 totals 17 residues. V shed 1 base, J shed 6 bases, and the junction held 10 bases outside the gene matches. The CDR3 region is CASSLDLGQGFAQPQHF. The CDR3 nucleotides are TGTGCCAGCAGTTTAGATTTGGGACAGGGATTTGCTCAGCCCCAGCATTTT.

This chain links TRBV30 with TRBJ1-1, with D possibly matching TRBD1 (5 bases). V lost 4 bases to trimming and J lost 5 bases, with 17 bases between them. Germline CDR1 GTSNPN, CDR2 SVGIG (reference sequence). The length of the CDR3 is 14 residues. The CDR3: CAWIGASRGTEAFF. In DNA form, the CDR3 reads TGTGCCTGGATAGGGGCCTCCCGTGGGACTGAAGCTTTCTTT.

This clonotype was seen repeatedly, ten times or more. V usage is TRBV27 and J usage is TRBJ2-7; D may be TRBD2 (6 bases). The V gene's germline CDR1 is MNHEY and CDR2 SMNVEV (reference sequence). V lost 10 bases to trimming and J lost 6 bases, with 13 bases between them. The CDR3 extends over 11 amino acids. The CDR3 reads CATGAGPEQYF. The DNA for the CDR3 is TGTGCCACCGGAGCGGGCCCCGAGCAGTACTTC.

This clonotype has only a few counts. This chain joins TRBV5-1 and TRBJ1-6; 7 bases align to TRBD1. This CDR3 spans 14 amino acids. V lost 5 bases and J lost 7; bases outside the gene matches: 6. The germline V gene has CDR1 SGHRS and CDR2 YFSETQ. The CDR3 coding sequence is TGCGCCAGCAGTCAGGACAGGAAGAATTCACCCCTCCACTTT. This gives the protein CASSQDRKNSPLHF.

This clonotype was picked up many times. The V call is TRBV30, the J call TRBJ1-1, with TRBD1 as a possible D gene (5 bases). Germline-derived CDR1 and CDR2 are GTSNPN and SVGIG (reference sequence). This CDR3 region has 14 residues. V was clipped by 4 bases and J by 0 bases, with 12 bases between them. The chain's CDR3 is CAWIGGELNTEAFF. The DNA of the CDR3 is TGTGCCTGGATCGGAGGGGAACTGAACACTGAAGCTTTCTTT.

This clonotype came up many times. This may arise from a read error, as a much more abundant clone is one base away. This chain joins TRBV6-4 and TRBJ1-1; D uncertain. This CDR3 spans 15 amino acids. V lost 7 bases and J lost 3, with 18 bases in between. CDR1 is MRHNA and CDR2 is SNTAGT in the germline V gene. The CDR3 here is CASTACPSLDTEAFF. CDR3 DNA sequence: TGTGCCAGCACTGCCTGCCCATCCTTGGACACTGAAGCTTTCTTT.

The chain is built from TRBV6-1 and TRBJ1-5; D perhaps matches TRBD1 (6 bases). Trimming removed 6 bases at V and 1 base at J, with 13 bases between. Germline-derived CDR1 and CDR2 are MNHNS and SASEGT. The CDR3 spans 15 residues. CDR3: CASRQQGPSNQPQHF. As DNA, the CDR3 is TGTGCCAGCAGACAACAGGGTCCGAGCAATCAGCCCCAGCATTTT.

The J gene is TRBJ2-5, the V gene TRBV12-3 or TRBV12-4; 10 bases are a match to TRBD2. The V segment lost 4 bases and the J segment 4 bases; nucleotides outside the gene matches: 6. The CDR3 loop spans 15 amino acids. In DNA, the CDR3 is TGTGCCAGCAGTTCAACTAGCGGGGAAGTAGAGACCCAGTACTTC. The encoded protein is CASSSTSGEVETQYF.

This clonotype was recorded at least ten times. The chain combines TRBV9 with TRBJ1-2, with a tentative D call TRBD1 (5 bases). Germline values: CDR1 SGDLS, CDR2 YYNGEE. Trimming stripped 4 bases from V and 4 bases from J, with 17 bases between. The CDR3 runs 15 residues. CDR3 in DNA: TGTGCCAGCAGCCCATCAGGGAGGAGTTTCTATGGCTACACCTTC. Its protein is CASSPSGRSFYGYTF.

This clonotype was seen at least ten times. This sequence joins TRBV6-5 and TRBJ2-7; TRBD1 might be the D (6 bases). The V gene's germline CDR1 is MNHEY and CDR2 SVGAGI. This CDR3 contains 14 residues. Trimming removed 2 bases from V and 5 bases from J, with 13 bases in between. The CDR3 loop is CASSYSRGDHEQYF. The CDR3, as DNA: TGTGCCAGCAGTTACAGCAGGGGTGATCACGAGCAGTACTTC.

This chain joins TRBV20-1 and TRBJ1-5; D unclear. The CDR3 sequence is 13 residues long. V lost 3 bases and J lost 7, with 13 bases in between. Germline CDR1 is DFQATT and CDR2 is SNEGSKA (reference sequence). The CDR3 bases are TGCAGTGCTAGTGGAGGGAGGGCGCAGCCCCAGCATTTT. It codes for CSASGGRAQPQHF.